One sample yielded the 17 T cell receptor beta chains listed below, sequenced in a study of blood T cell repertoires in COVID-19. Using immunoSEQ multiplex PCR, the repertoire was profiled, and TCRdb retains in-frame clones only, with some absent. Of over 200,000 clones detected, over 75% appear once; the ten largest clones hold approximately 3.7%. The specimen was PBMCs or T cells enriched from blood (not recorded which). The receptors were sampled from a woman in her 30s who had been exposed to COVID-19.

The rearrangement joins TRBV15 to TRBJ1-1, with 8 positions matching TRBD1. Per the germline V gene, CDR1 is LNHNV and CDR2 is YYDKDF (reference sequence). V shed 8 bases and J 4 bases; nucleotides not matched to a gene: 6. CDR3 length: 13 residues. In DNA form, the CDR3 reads TGTGCCACCCAGAAAACAGGGGGCACTGAAGCTTTCTTT. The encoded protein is CATQKTGGTEAFF. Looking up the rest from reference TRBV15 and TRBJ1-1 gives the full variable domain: DAMVIQNPRYQVTQFGKPVTLSCSQTLNHNVMYWYQQKSSQAPKLLFHYYDKDFNNEADTPDNFQSRRPNTSFCFLDIRSPGLGDTAMYLCATQKTGGTEAFFGQGTRLTVV.

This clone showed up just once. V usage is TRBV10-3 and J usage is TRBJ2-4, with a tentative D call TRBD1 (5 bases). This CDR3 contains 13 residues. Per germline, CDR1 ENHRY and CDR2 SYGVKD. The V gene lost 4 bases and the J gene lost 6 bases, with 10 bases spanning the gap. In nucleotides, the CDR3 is TGTGCCATCAGTGTGGACACCTCAAACATTCAGTACTTC. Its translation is CAISVDTSNIQYF.

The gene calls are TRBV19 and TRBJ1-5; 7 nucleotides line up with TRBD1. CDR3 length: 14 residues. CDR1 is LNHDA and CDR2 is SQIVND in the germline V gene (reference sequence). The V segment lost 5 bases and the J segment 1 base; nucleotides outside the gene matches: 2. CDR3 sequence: CASSRDSSNQPQHF. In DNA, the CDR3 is TGTGCCAGTAGTCGGGACAGCAGCAATCAGCCCCAGCATTTT.

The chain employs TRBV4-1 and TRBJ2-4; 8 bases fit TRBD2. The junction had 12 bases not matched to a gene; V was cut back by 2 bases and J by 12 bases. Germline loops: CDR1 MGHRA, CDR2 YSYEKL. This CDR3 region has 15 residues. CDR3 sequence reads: CASSQSTGLVIHQYF. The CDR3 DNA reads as TGCGCCAGCAGCCAAAGTACGGGACTAGTCATTCATCAGTACTTC.

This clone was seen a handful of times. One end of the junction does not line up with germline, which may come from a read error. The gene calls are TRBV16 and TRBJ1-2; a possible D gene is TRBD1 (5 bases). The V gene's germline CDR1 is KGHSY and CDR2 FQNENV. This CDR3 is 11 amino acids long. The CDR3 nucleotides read TGTGCCAGCAGCCGTGGGGCGATTTACTACTTC. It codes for CASSRGAIYYF.

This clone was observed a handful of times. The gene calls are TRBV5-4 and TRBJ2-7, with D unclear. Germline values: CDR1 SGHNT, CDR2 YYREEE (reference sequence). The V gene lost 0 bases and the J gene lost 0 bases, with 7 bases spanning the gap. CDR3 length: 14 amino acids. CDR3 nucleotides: TGTGCCAGCAGCTTGGACTCCTTCTCCTACGAGCAGTACTTC. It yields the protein CASSLDSFSYEQYF.

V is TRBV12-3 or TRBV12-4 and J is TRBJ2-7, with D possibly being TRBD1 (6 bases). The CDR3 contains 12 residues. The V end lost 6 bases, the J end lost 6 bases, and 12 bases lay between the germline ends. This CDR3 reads CASSLGQFEQYF. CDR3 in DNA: TGTGCCAGCAGCCTCGGACAGTTCGAGCAGTACTTC.

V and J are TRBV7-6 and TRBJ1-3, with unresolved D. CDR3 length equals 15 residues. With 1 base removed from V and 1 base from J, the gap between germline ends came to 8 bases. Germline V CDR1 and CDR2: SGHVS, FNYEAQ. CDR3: CASSLGSGSGNTIYF. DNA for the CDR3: TGTGCCAGCAGCTTAGGTTCGGGATCTGGAAACACCATATATTTT.

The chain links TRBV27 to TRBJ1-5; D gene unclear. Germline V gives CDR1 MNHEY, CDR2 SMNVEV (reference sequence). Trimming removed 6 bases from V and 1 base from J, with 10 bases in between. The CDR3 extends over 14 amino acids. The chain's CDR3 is CASREGTSNQPQHF. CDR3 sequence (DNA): TGTGCCAGCAGGGAGGGTACGAGCAATCAGCCCCAGCATTTT.

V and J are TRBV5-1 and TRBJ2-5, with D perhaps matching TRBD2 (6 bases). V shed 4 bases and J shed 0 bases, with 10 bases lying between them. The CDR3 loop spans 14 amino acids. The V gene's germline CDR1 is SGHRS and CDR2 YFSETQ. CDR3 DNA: TGCGCCAGCAGCGCCTCGGGGGACCAAGAGACCCAGTACTTC. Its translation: CASSASGDQETQYF.

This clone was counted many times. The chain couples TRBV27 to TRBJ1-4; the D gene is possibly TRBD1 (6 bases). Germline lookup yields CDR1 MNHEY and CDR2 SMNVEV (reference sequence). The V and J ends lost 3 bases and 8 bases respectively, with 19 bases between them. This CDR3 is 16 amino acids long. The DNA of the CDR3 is TGTGCCAGCAGTTTGGGCGGGGGCGCGGTGCCCGAAAAACTGTTTTTT. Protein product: CASSLGGGAVPEKLFF.

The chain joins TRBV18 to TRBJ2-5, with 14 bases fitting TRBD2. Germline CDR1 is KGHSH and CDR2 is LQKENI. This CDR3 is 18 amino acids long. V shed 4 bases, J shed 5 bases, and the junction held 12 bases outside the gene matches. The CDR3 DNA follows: TGTGCCAGCTCACTACAAGACGGGACTAGCGGGAGCCTGGAGACCCAGTACTTC. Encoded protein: CASSLQDGTSGSLETQYF.

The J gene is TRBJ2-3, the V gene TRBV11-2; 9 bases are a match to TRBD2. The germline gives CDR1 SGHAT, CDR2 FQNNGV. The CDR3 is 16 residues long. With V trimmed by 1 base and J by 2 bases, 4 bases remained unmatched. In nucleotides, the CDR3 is TGTGCCAGCAGCTTAGGGCGGGGGGGACACACAGATACGCAGTATTTT. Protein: CASSLGRGGHTDTQYF.

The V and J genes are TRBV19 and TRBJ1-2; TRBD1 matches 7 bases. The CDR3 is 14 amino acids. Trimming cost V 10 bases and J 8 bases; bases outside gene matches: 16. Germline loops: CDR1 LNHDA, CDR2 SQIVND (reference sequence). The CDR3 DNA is TGTGCCACCACGCGGACCACAGGGGCAGGGGGCTACACCTTC. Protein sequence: CATTRTTGAGGYTF.

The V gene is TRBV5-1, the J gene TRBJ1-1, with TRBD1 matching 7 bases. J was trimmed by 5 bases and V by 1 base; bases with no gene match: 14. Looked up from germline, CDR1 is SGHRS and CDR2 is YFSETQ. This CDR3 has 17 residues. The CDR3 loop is CASSLILRGRGGTEAFF. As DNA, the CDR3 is TGCGCCAGCAGCTTGATATTGAGGGGGCGTGGGGGAACTGAAGCTTTCTTT.

CDR3 sequence reads: CASSGDIPGTEAFF. CDR3 bases: TGTGCCAGCAGTGGGGACATCCCAGGGACTGAAGCTTTCTTT. The chain recombines TRBV2 with TRBJ1-1, with a tentative D call TRBD1 (6 bases). Trimming removed 4 bases from V and 5 bases from J, with 14 bases in between. The CDR3 loop spans 14 amino acids. Germline loops: CDR1 SNHLY, CDR2 FYNNEI.

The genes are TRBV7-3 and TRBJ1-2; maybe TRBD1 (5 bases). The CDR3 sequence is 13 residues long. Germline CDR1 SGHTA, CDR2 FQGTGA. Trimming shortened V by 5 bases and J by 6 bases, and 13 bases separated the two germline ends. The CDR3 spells CASSESSGDGYTF. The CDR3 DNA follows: TGTGCCAGCAGCGAATCATCGGGGGATGGCTACACCTTC. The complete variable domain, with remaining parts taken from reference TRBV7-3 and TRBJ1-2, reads GAGVSQTPSNKVTEKGKYVELRCDPISGHTALYWYRQSLGQGPEFLIYFQGTGAADDSGLPNDRFFAVRPEGSVSTLKIQRTERGDSAVYLCASSESSGDGYTFGSGTRLTVV.